This is a list of T cell receptor beta chains from one sample in a study of blood T cell repertoires in COVID-19. Sequencing was performed with immunoSEQ multiplex PCR; in TCRdb, only in-frame clones are kept and a portion is missing. In the table there are 150,000 to 190,000 clones, 76% of which are singletons. The sequenced material came from peripheral blood. These receptors originate from a woman older than 75 with acute or convalescent COVID-19. The CDR3 runs from the conserved cysteine through the conserved F or W. Each record gives: V gene, D gene, clone size, J gene, CDR3 DNA, CDR3 protein. A D gene is named only where the DNA matches it firmly. Clone size appears in some rows only: once, few, many, or a class for an expanded clone.

V gene: TRBV7-6; D gene: TRBD1; clone size: NA; J gene: TRBJ2-5; CDR3 DNA: TGTGCCAGCAGCTCGGGACAGGCGAAGGAGACCCAGTACTTC; CDR3 protein: CASSSGQAKETQYF
V gene: TRBV6-1; D gene: TRBD1; clone size: NA; J gene: TRBJ1-1; CDR3 DNA: TGTGCCAGCAGTGAACCGGGACAGGGGTTCACTGAAGCTTTCTTT; CDR3 protein: CASSEPGQGFTEAFF
V gene: TRBV10-3; D gene: NA; clone size: NA; J gene: TRBJ1-3; CDR3 DNA: TGTGCCATCAGTGAAGGGGATACCTCTGGAAACACCATATATTTT; CDR3 protein: CAISEGDTSGNTIYF
V gene: TRBV6-6; D gene: TRBD1; clone size: NA; J gene: TRBJ1-1; CDR3 DNA: TGTGCCAGCAGTTACCCTACAGGGGGGGGGACTGAAGCTTTCTTT; CDR3 protein: CASSYPTGGGTEAFF
V gene: TRBV27; D gene: TRBD1; clone size: NA; J gene: TRBJ1-1; CDR3 DNA: TGTGCCAGCAGTTTATGGGGGACAGGTGAAGCTTTCTTT; CDR3 protein: CASSLWGTGEAFF
V gene: TRBV2; D gene: NA; clone size: NA; J gene: TRBJ2-1; CDR3 DNA: TGTGCCAGCAACCTACCCCTGTGGGAGCAGTTCTTC; CDR3 protein: CASNLPLWEQFF
V gene: TRBV30; D gene: TRBD1; clone size: NA; J gene: TRBJ2-7; CDR3 DNA: TGTGCCTGGAGCCAGGGGGATTTGGGCTACGAGCAGTACTTC; CDR3 protein: CAWSQGDLGYEQYF
V gene: TRBV9; D gene: TRBD2; clone size: few; J gene: TRBJ2-3; CDR3 DNA: TGTGCCAGCAGCTCCCCCGGGACTAGCGGGGGGGCCCATACGCAGTATTTT; CDR3 protein: CASSSPGTSGGAHTQYF
V gene: TRBV5-6; D gene: NA; clone size: NA; J gene: TRBJ2-2; CDR3 DNA: TGTGCCAGCAGCAAGGGGACCGGGGAGCTGTTTTTT; CDR3 protein: CASSKGTGELFF
V gene: TRBV7-2; D gene: TRBD2; clone size: NA; J gene: TRBJ2-7; CDR3 DNA: TGTGCCAGCAGCTCACTAGCGGGAGGTGGGAACGAGCAGTACTTC; CDR3 protein: CASSSLAGGGNEQYF
V gene: TRBV7-2; D gene: NA; clone size: NA; J gene: TRBJ1-1; CDR3 DNA: TGTGCCAGCAGCTTACTCCCTCCGGGGGTGAACACTGAAGCTTTCTTT; CDR3 protein: CASSLLPPGVNTEAFF
V gene: TRBV6-5; D gene: NA; clone size: NA; J gene: TRBJ2-5; CDR3 DNA: TGTGCCAGCAGTTACTCACGGACAGCTCAAGAGACCCAGTACTTC; CDR3 protein: CASSYSRTAQETQYF
V gene: TRBV5-1; D gene: TRBD1; clone size: NA; J gene: TRBJ1-6; CDR3 DNA: TGCGCCAGCAGCTCTGCCGGGACAGATAATTCACCCCTCCACTTT; CDR3 protein: CASSSAGTDNSPLHF
V gene: TRBV6-2/TRBV6-3; D gene: NA; clone size: NA; J gene: TRBJ1-1; CDR3 DNA: TGTGCCAGCAGTTCACGGGTCGTGGCTTTCTTT; CDR3 protein: CASSSRVVAFF
V gene: TRBV6-5; D gene: TRBD2; clone size: once; J gene: TRBJ2-1; CDR3 DNA: TGTGCCAGCAGTTACTCGCCTAGCGGGATATATGAGCAGTTCTTC; CDR3 protein: CASSYSPSGIYEQFF
V gene: TRBV27; D gene: TRBD1; clone size: NA; J gene: TRBJ1-4; CDR3 DNA: TGTGCCAGCAGGGGACAGGGGTTGTCCCCTCTCGAAAAACTGTTTTTT; CDR3 protein: CASRGQGLSPLEKLFF
V gene: TRBV7-6; D gene: TRBD2; clone size: NA; J gene: TRBJ2-7; CDR3 DNA: TGTGCCAGCAGCTTAGGAGGGCCCCTAGCTACGGGAGGTCAATACGAGCAGTACTTC; CDR3 protein: CASSLGGPLATGGQYEQYF
V gene: TRBV19; D gene: TRBD2; clone size: NA; J gene: TRBJ2-5; CDR3 DNA: TGTGCCAGTAGTATGGGTCTAGCGGTACGCGGGACCCAGTACTTC; CDR3 protein: CASSMGLAVRGTQYF
V gene: TRBV5-1; D gene: TRBD2; clone size: NA; J gene: TRBJ2-2; CDR3 DNA: TGCGCCAGTTACTCCGGGACTAGCGGGGGAACGAACACCGGGGAGCTGTTTTTT; CDR3 protein: CASYSGTSGGTNTGELFF
V gene: TRBV2; D gene: TRBD1; clone size: NA; J gene: TRBJ1-5; CDR3 DNA: TGTGCCAGCAGTTCGACAGGGGGGGCTCTAGGTCAGCCCCAGCATTTT; CDR3 protein: CASSSTGGALGQPQHF
V gene: TRBV18; D gene: TRBD1; clone size: NA; J gene: TRBJ1-1; CDR3 DNA: TGTGCCAGCGGCAGGGGGCAGGACACTGAAGCTTTCTTT; CDR3 protein: CASGRGQDTEAFF
V gene: TRBV7-2; D gene: TRBD2; clone size: NA; J gene: TRBJ2-3; CDR3 DNA: TGTGCCAGCAGCTCCGGGACTACTAATACGCAGTATTTT; CDR3 protein: CASSSGTTNTQYF
V gene: TRBV29-1; D gene: TRBD1; clone size: NA; J gene: TRBJ1-3; CDR3 DNA: TGCAGCGTTGACTCAGGGGGCGCGAGCTCTGGAAACACCATATATTTT; CDR3 protein: CSVDSGGASSGNTIYF
V gene: TRBV19; D gene: TRBD1; clone size: NA; J gene: TRBJ2-7; CDR3 DNA: TGTGCCAGTAGTACGACGGGACGACAGGGAGCCTACGAGCAGTACTTC; CDR3 protein: CASSTTGRQGAYEQYF
V gene: TRBV15; D gene: TRBD1; clone size: NA; J gene: TRBJ2-2; CDR3 DNA: TGTGCCACCAGCAGAGCAAGGACAGGGGACACCGGGGAGCTGTTTTTT; CDR3 protein: CATSRARTGDTGELFF
V gene: TRBV19; D gene: TRBD1; clone size: once; J gene: TRBJ2-1; CDR3 DNA: TGTGCCAGTAGTCCAAACAGGGGGTCCTACAATGAGCAGTTCTTC; CDR3 protein: CASSPNRGSYNEQFF
V gene: TRBV18; D gene: TRBD2; clone size: once; J gene: TRBJ2-7; CDR3 DNA: TGTGCCAGCTCACGGGGAGGGTCTAGCGGGGCCTACGAGCAGTACTTC; CDR3 protein: CASSRGGSSGAYEQYF
V gene: TRBV18; D gene: NA; clone size: few; J gene: TRBJ2-5; CDR3 DNA: TGTGCCAGCTCACCCCCATCATCGACAGGCCAAGAGACCCAGTACTTC; CDR3 protein: CASSPPSSTGQETQYF
V gene: TRBV7-9; D gene: NA; clone size: NA; J gene: TRBJ1-1; CDR3 DNA: TGTGCCAGCAGCTCAACTTCGACTTATGAAGCTTTCTTT; CDR3 protein: CASSSTSTYEAFF
V gene: TRBV29-1; D gene: TRBD2; clone size: few; J gene: TRBJ2-2; CDR3 DNA: TGCAGCGTTCGGCCCTTAGCGGGATCTGGGGAGCTGTTTTTT; CDR3 protein: CSVRPLAGSGELFF
V gene: TRBV11-1; D gene: TRBD1; clone size: NA; J gene: TRBJ2-7; CDR3 DNA: TGTGCCAGCAGCTTGGATGGGACAGCATACGAGCAGTACTTC; CDR3 protein: CASSLDGTAYEQYF
V gene: TRBV6-5; D gene: TRBD1; clone size: few; J gene: TRBJ1-1; CDR3 DNA: TGTGCCAGCAGTCCCACAGGACAGGGTGACACTGAAGCTTTCTTT; CDR3 protein: CASSPTGQGDTEAFF
V gene: TRBV7-2; D gene: NA; clone size: NA; J gene: TRBJ2-5; CDR3 DNA: TGTGCCAGCAGCTTATCACTATTCGAGACCCAGTACTTC; CDR3 protein: CASSLSLFETQYF
V gene: TRBV10-3; D gene: NA; clone size: NA; J gene: TRBJ1-2; CDR3 DNA: TGTGCCATCAGTGAATACAGGGCGTATGGCTACACCTTC; CDR3 protein: CAISEYRAYGYTF
V gene: TRBV7-3; D gene: TRBD1; clone size: NA; J gene: TRBJ2-1; CDR3 DNA: TGTGCCAGCAGCTATGGGGCCGGGACAGGAACCTACAATGAGCAGTTCTTC; CDR3 protein: CASSYGAGTGTYNEQFF
V gene: TRBV7-2; D gene: NA; clone size: few; J gene: TRBJ2-1; CDR3 DNA: TGTGCCAGCAGCCCAGCCCAGGGATGGGGCAATGAGCAGTTCTTC; CDR3 protein: CASSPAQGWGNEQFF
V gene: TRBV3-1/TRBV3-2; D gene: NA; clone size: NA; J gene: TRBJ2-1; CDR3 DNA: TGTGCCAGCAGCCCTCGGACTCACAATGAGCAGTTCTTC; CDR3 protein: CASSPRTHNEQFF
V gene: TRBV5-1; D gene: TRBD1; clone size: few; J gene: TRBJ1-4; CDR3 DNA: TGCGCCAGCCAGACAGGGGCGTCTGCAACTAATGAAAAACTGTTTTTT; CDR3 protein: CASQTGASATNEKLFF
V gene: TRBV2; D gene: TRBD1; clone size: NA; J gene: TRBJ1-6; CDR3 DNA: TGTGCCAGCAGTGACCAGGGGGCCTATTCACCCCTCCACTTT; CDR3 protein: CASSDQGAYSPLHF
V gene: TRBV4-2; D gene: TRBD1; clone size: NA; J gene: TRBJ2-7; CDR3 DNA: TGTGCCAGCAGCCAAGCCGGGACAGGGGGCGAGCAGTACTTC; CDR3 protein: CASSQAGTGGEQYF
V gene: TRBV30; D gene: NA; clone size: once; J gene: TRBJ2-2; CDR3 DNA: TGTGCCTGGAGTGTCGGAGCCCATGCCACCGGGGAGCTGTTTTTT; CDR3 protein: CAWSVGAHATGELFF
V gene: TRBV4-3; D gene: NA; clone size: NA; J gene: TRBJ2-7; CDR3 DNA: TGCGCCAGCAGGCAACAGATAGGGGTCGGCGACGAGCAGTACTTC; CDR3 protein: CASRQQIGVGDEQYF
V gene: TRBV19; D gene: TRBD1; clone size: NA; J gene: TRBJ1-4; CDR3 DNA: TGTGCCAGTAGTTCCGCCCTCGGACAGGGAGGAGGTGAAAAACTGTTTTTT; CDR3 protein: CASSSALGQGGGEKLFF
V gene: TRBV5-1; D gene: TRBD1; clone size: NA; J gene: TRBJ1-2; CDR3 DNA: TGCGCCAGCAGCTTGGCCGCGGGAGACAGGGGAGATGGCTACACCTTC; CDR3 protein: CASSLAAGDRGDGYTF
V gene: TRBV9; D gene: NA; clone size: NA; J gene: TRBJ1-5; CDR3 DNA: TGTGCCAGCAGCGTAACTCCTAGCAATCAGCCCCAGCATTTT; CDR3 protein: CASSVTPSNQPQHF
V gene: TRBV27; D gene: NA; clone size: NA; J gene: TRBJ1-5; CDR3 DNA: TGTGCCAGCAGTTTGTGGCAGGGGATTGGTCAGCCCCAGCATTTT; CDR3 protein: CASSLWQGIGQPQHF
V gene: TRBV7-2; D gene: NA; clone size: few; J gene: TRBJ1-2; CDR3 DNA: TGTGCCAGCAGCTTGGGGGCCGACTATGGCTACACCTTC; CDR3 protein: CASSLGADYGYTF
V gene: TRBV5-5; D gene: TRBD2; clone size: NA; J gene: TRBJ2-1; CDR3 DNA: TGTGCCAGCAGCCCCGGGACTAGCGGGAGGGATGAGCAGTTCTTC; CDR3 protein: CASSPGTSGRDEQFF